The rows below give T cell receptor beta chains drawn from one sample of a study of blood T cell repertoires in COVID-19. The method was immunoSEQ multiplex PCR; TCRdb's version includes in-frame clones alone and lacks a portion of them. This sample carries about 250,000 clones, 70% to 90% of them seen once, and the ten largest clones take more than 1.5%. The sequencing input was PBMCs or T cells enriched from blood (not recorded which). All receptors derive from a man in his forties who had recovered from COVID-19. CDR3s include the opening cysteine and the closing phenylalanine or tryptophan. A D gene is named only where the DNA matches it firmly. Expanded clones get a size class; other rows say once, few or many, or leave the size out.

TRBD1 - TRBV3-1/TRBV3-2 CASSQGTGGLGYGYTF
- - TRBV2 CASSEAPRGDGYTF
- - TRBV6-6 CASGFPDSFYGYTF
TRBD1 - TRBV13 CASSPMTGDSYNEQFF
- - TRBV18 CASSEETGSGANEKLFF
TRBD1 once TRBV25-1 CASSASGQGITEAFF
- - TRBV3-1/TRBV3-2 CASSQEPGQFNSPLHF
- - TRBV5-1 CASSGDSSGYGYTF
TRBD1 few TRBV6-6 CASSRDSKAFF
- - TRBV19 CASSIARQRRNYGYTF
- few TRBV28 CASSFPQLRRHSEQYF
- - TRBV3-1/TRBV3-2 CASSVAGELFF
TRBD1 - TRBV7-2 CASSTDRVKETQYF
TRBD2 - TRBV5-1 CASSFLAGGSTDTQYF
TRBD2 - TRBV10-3 CAISELSGTTDTQYF
TRBD2 - TRBV28 CASGLAGVREQYF
- - TRBV5-1 CASTLEGGYTDTQYF
TRBD1 few TRBV27 CASSYRGPGTNEKLFF
TRBD2 - TRBV7-2 CASSYGGVPYEQYF
- - TRBV7-3 CASSSLGTASTDTQYF
- - TRBV7-2 CASSLVVLLSTDTQYF
TRBD1 - TRBV16 CASSQSEGARQPQHF
- - TRBV7-8 CASSPGGYTF